These 13 T cell receptor beta chains originate from one sample sequenced in a study of T cell changes during pregnancy in multiple sclerosis (dated by TCRdb to about 2019). Library preparation employed the immunoSEQ multiplex PCR assay. In TCRdb, the immuneACCESS table is reduced to in-frame sequences with V and J assigned. These tables do not hold every clone; where another copy was compared, an unresolved V gene accounts for under half, and the others remain unexplained. A total of 40,000 to 50,000 clones appear in this sample, around 93% of them only once. 0.52% of the sample is taken by the ten largest. The sample consisted of CD4+ T cells from peripheral blood mononuclear cells, taken in the third trimester of pregnancy. All receptors come from a female donor with multiple sclerosis, enrolled in a pregnancy study.

The rearrangement uses TRBV5-1 and TRBJ1-2; D possibly corresponds to TRBD1 (5 bases). Germline assignment: CDR1 SGHRS and CDR2 YFSETQ. V was shortened by 4 bases and J by 1 base, with 11 bases between the two germline ends. The length of the CDR3 is 14 residues. CDR3 residues: CASSTGGLNYGYTF. The DNA for the CDR3 is TGCGCCAGCAGCACCGGGGGACTTAACTATGGCTACACCTTC.

The chain has TRBV7-3 and TRBJ1-2; a weak D match, TRBD1 (5 bases). Germline V lookup: CDR1 SGHTA, CDR2 FQGTGA. The CDR3 totals 16 residues. The V end was cut by 5 bases, the J end by 1 base, with 17 bases between. The CDR3 nucleotides are TGTGCCAGCAGCCCAAGTCCGGCCGACAGTAACTATGGCTACACCTTC. Amino acid sequence: CASSPSPADSNYGYTF.

The chain couples TRBV7-9 to TRBJ1-1; TRBD1 might be the D (6 bases). The CDR3 extends over 15 amino acids. V was trimmed by 5 bases and J by 1 base, leaving 14 bases between them. Germline CDR1 is SEHNR and CDR2 is FQNEAQ (reference sequence). Here the CDR3 reads CASSPVGQPNTEAFF. The CDR3 region has the DNA TGTGCCAGCAGCCCGGTGGGACAACCGAACACTGAAGCTTTCTTT.

This chain joins TRBV6-5 and TRBJ1-2; TRBD1 matches at 7 bases. V dropped 5 bases and J dropped 0; count of bases not matched to a gene: 3. There are 14 residues in the CDR3. Looked up from germline, CDR1 is MNHEY and CDR2 is SVGAGI. CDR3 in amino acids: CASSTGTANYGYTF. The CDR3 DNA sequence: TGTGCCAGCAGTACCGGGACAGCTAACTATGGCTACACCTTC.

The CDR3 DNA is TGCGCCAGCAGCCAGGGCACTCGACAGGGGACTAATGAAAAACTGTTTTTT. It yields the protein CASSQGTRQGTNEKLFF. This chain links TRBV4-3 with TRBJ1-4; TRBD1 aligns across 8 bases. Germline V lookup: CDR1 LGHNA, CDR2 YSLEER. The CDR3 has 17 amino acids. Losses at the gene ends were 3 bases for V and 2 bases for J; bases not matched to a gene: 8.

V usage is TRBV21-1 and J usage is TRBJ2-7; the table's D gene call, TRBD2, was not cross checked with the DNA. TRBV21-1 is flagged as a pseudogene. The CDR3 covers 14 residues. The CDR3 reads CASSKALAGGEQYF. The DNA of the CDR3 is TGTGCCAGCAGCAAAGCGCTAGCGGGAGGCGAGCAGTACTTC.

This rearrangement joins TRBV29-1 to TRBJ2-2; 8 nucleotides align to TRBD2. V shed 5 bases and J 0 bases; nucleotides not matched to a gene: 8. CDR1 and CDR2 from the germline V gene are SQVTM and ANQGSEA. The CDR3 is made up of 16 amino acids. The DNA of the CDR3 is TGCAGCGTTCCAGTAGCGGGACTCGCGAACACCGGGGAGCTGTTTTTT. Its translation is CSVPVAGLANTGELFF.

This chain uses TRBV6-1 with TRBJ2-7, with a tentative D call TRBD1 (6 bases). Germline V gene sequence: CDR1 MNHNS, CDR2 SASEGT. This CDR3 spans 16 amino acids. With 4 bases removed from V and 0 bases from J, the gap between germline ends came to 16 bases. The CDR3 nucleotides are TGTGCCAGCAGTGCCTACCTCGGACAGCACTCCTACGAGCAGTACTTC. Its protein product is CASSAYLGQHSYEQYF.

The chain is built from TRBV5-1 and TRBJ2-2, with 7 bases identical to TRBD1. Germline V gene lookup returns CDR1 SGHRS and CDR2 YFSETQ. The CDR3 contains 17 residues. V shed 1 base and J 6 bases; nucleotides not matched to a gene: 12. CDR3 nucleotides: TGCGCCAGCAGCTTGCCACGAGAGGGGGCAAGGGCCGGGGAGCTGTTTTTT. It is translated as CASSLPREGARAGELFF.

This chain connects TRBV30 to TRBJ1-6; 8 nucleotides agree with TRBD1. The germline CDR1 and CDR2 sequences are GTSNPN and SVGIG (reference sequence). This CDR3 spans 13 amino acids. The V gene end was trimmed by 2 bases and the J gene end by 14 bases; junction bases not matched to a gene: 8. The CDR3 spells CAWSMDRVRTLHF. In DNA form, the CDR3 reads TGTGCCTGGAGTATGGACAGGGTACGCACCCTCCACTTT.

V is TRBV27 and J is TRBJ1-5, with 7 positions matching TRBD1. V trimming: 4 bases; J trimming: 2 bases; junction bases outside the gene matches: 5. The length of the CDR3 is 15 residues. Per the germline V gene, CDR1 is MNHEY and CDR2 is SMNVEV (reference sequence). Here the CDR3 reads CASSYTGEGNQPQHF. The CDR3 bases are TGTGCCAGCAGTTACACAGGGGAGGGCAATCAGCCCCAGCATTTT.

The chain links TRBV7-9 to TRBJ1-4, with D tentatively TRBD1 (5 bases). The germline CDR1 and CDR2 sequences are SEHNR and FQNEAQ (reference sequence). This CDR3 comprises 15 residues. V lost 5 bases, J lost 7 bases, and 17 bases lay in between. The CDR3 sequence: CASSPGGRVIEKLFF. CDR3 sequence (DNA): TGTGCCAGCAGCCCAGGTGGCAGGGTTATTGAAAAACTGTTTTTT.

The rearrangement links TRBV7-2 to TRBJ2-1; D is unresolved. V gave up 3 bases and J gave up 7 bases, with 7 bases separating them. Germline loops: CDR1 SGHTA, CDR2 FQGNSA. This CDR3 spans 12 amino acids. The CDR3 nucleotides are TGTGCCAGCAGCTTTCTTCTAAATGAGCAGTTCTTC. It specifies CASSFLLNEQFF.